The clone carrying this T cell receptor (beta chain) occurred a few times. This record comes from a study of T cell changes during pregnancy in multiple sclerosis. V was pared by 8 bases and J by 5 bases, with 2 bases of the junction left unmatched. This CDR3 comprises 13 residues. Germline assignment: CDR1 LNHDA and CDR2 SQIVND (reference sequence). The data were produced by immunoSEQ multiplex PCR, yet TCRdb's version contains in-frame clones alone and is incomplete. The data show 30,000 to 40,000 clones, with approximately 93% seen just once and roughly 8% held by the top ten. This sequence was found in a female donor with multiple sclerosis, enrolled in a pregnancy study. The sequencing used CD8+ T cells from peripheral blood mononuclear cells, collected in the third trimester of pregnancy. The chain is built from TRBV19 and TRBJ1-6; 8 nucleotides match TRBD1. This CDR3 reads CASGQGDNSPLHF. The CDR3 bases are TGTGCCAGTGGACAGGGTGATAATTCACCCCTCCACTTT.